A single sample is the source of the 18 T cell receptor beta chains below, sequenced in a study of CD8 T cells in Susac syndrome. With random hexamers, about 0.45 to 1 ug RNA was reverse transcribed. TCRdb ran MiXCR on the immunoSEQ multiplex PCR reads and lists one entry per CDR3 protein. Of 84,000 or so distinct CDR3 sequences in the sample, 96% were seen once. Sequences were obtained from CD8+ T cells from PBMCs. All receptors derive from a human donor with Susac syndrome.

Comment on this clonotype: The junction differs from germline at one of its ends, possibly a read error. V is TRBV27 and J is TRBJ1-5; D not certain. CDR1 is MNHEY and CDR2 is SMNVEV in the germline V gene (reference sequence). The CDR3 is 14 amino acids. The CDR3 DNA reads TGTGCCAGCAGTATATCAGTGGGCAATCAGCCCCAGCATTTT. This sequence encodes CASSISVGNQPQHF.

This clonotype has just one count. This chain connects TRBV6-5 to TRBJ1-5; TRBD1 matches at 8 bases. Trimming cost V 6 bases and J 5 bases; bases outside gene matches: 6. CDR3 size: 14 residues. Germline CDR1 is MNHEY and CDR2 is SVGAGI. The CDR3, as DNA: TGTGCCAGCAGGCCCGGACAGGGCTATCAGCCCCAGCATTTT. This gives the protein CASRPGQGYQPQHF.

The chain combines TRBV29-1 with TRBJ2-1; 8 nucleotides line up with TRBD2. The trim removed 3 bases at V and 4 bases at J, leaving 11 bases unmatched. Germline V lookup: CDR1 SQVTM, CDR2 ANQGSEA. CDR3 size: 16 residues. CDR3 in amino acids: CSVDDPFAGGYNEQFF. Written as DNA, the CDR3 is TGCAGCGTTGACGATCCCTTCGCGGGAGGTTACAATGAGCAGTTCTTC.

Only one count was recorded for this clonotype. The rearrangement links TRBV29-1 to TRBJ2-2; no definite D call. Between the trimmed V and J ends, which lost 0 bases and 3 bases, there was a span of 11 bases. Germline CDR1 SQVTM, CDR2 ANQGSEA. The CDR3 runs 15 residues. The DNA for the CDR3 is TGCAGCGTTGAAGATCCTAGTCTATACACCGGGGAGCTGTTTTTT. This translates into CSVEDPSLYTGELFF.

This clonotype appeared once. The rearrangement uses TRBV20-1 and TRBJ2-7, with D possibly TRBD2 on 5 matching bases. Germline V CDR1 and CDR2: DFQATT, SNEGSKA (reference sequence). Trimming pared 1 base from V and 1 base from J, leaving 8 bases between. The CDR3 has 13 amino acids. The CDR3 region has the DNA TGCAGTGCTAGAGGTGGGAGATCCTACGAGCAGTACTTC. Encoded protein: CSARGGRSYEQYF.

The sample holds one count of this clonotype. The chain carries TRBV7-8 and TRBJ1-5; D may be TRBD1 (5 bases). There are 15 residues in the CDR3. Trimming took off 1 base at V and 7 bases at J, with 14 bases between the two ends. Germline loops: CDR1 SGHVS, CDR2 FQNEAQ. The CDR3 sequence: CASSLGETDRQPQHF. The CDR3 DNA follows: TGTGCCAGCAGCTTAGGTGAGACAGATCGGCAGCCCCAGCATTTT.

Notes on this clonotype: A read error may account for a junction end that differs from germline. The chain combines TRBV9 with TRBJ2-3, with a tentative D call TRBD1 (7 bases). Germline V gene lookup returns CDR1 SGDLS and CDR2 YYNGEE. The CDR3 sequence is 15 residues long. The CDR3 loop reads CASSVGRGDTNTQYF. The CDR3 DNA sequence: TGTGCCAGCAGCGTCGGCAGGGGGGACACAAATACGCAGTATTTT.

The chain couples TRBV6-1 to TRBJ1-5; possible D gene TRBD1, 6 bases. This CDR3 comprises 14 residues. CDR1 and CDR2 from the germline V gene are MNHNS and SASEGT. V shed 6 bases and J shed 4 bases, with 13 bases lying between them. CDR3 bases: TGTGCCAGCAGGGCGGGACAAGGTAATCAGCCCCAGCATTTT. The encoded protein is CASRAGQGNQPQHF.

The chain uses TRBV29-1 and TRBJ2-3; D call uncertain. This CDR3 is 10 amino acids long. CDR1 SQVTM and CDR2 ANQGSEA come from the germline V gene. The V end was cut by 7 bases, the J end by 6 bases, with 8 bases between. The CDR3 here is CSAVADTQYF. Here the CDR3 DNA reads TGCAGCGCCGTGGCGGATACGCAGTATTTT.

The J gene is TRBJ2-1, the V gene TRBV5-1; possibly TRBD2 for D (5 bases). The CDR3 covers 13 residues. Trimming took off 1 base at V and 8 bases at J, with 10 bases between the two ends. The germline gives CDR1 SGHRS, CDR2 YFSETQ. Here the CDR3 reads CASSLSPSYEQFF. The CDR3 DNA follows: TGCGCCAGCAGCTTGTCCCCTAGCTATGAGCAGTTCTTC.

The chain carries TRBV15 and TRBJ2-7; 7 nucleotides align to TRBD1. V lost 0 bases to trimming and J lost 2 bases; unmatched junction nucleotides: 10. Germline CDR1 LNHNV, CDR2 YYDKDF (reference sequence). The CDR3 has 17 amino acids. The CDR3 sequence is CATSRDPPQGVTYEQYF. The DNA of the CDR3 is TGTGCCACCAGCAGAGATCCTCCTCAGGGGGTAACCTACGAGCAGTACTTC.

Only one count was recorded for this clonotype. The V and J genes are TRBV5-1 and TRBJ2-5, with 11 bases aligning to TRBD2. Looked up from germline, CDR1 is SGHRS and CDR2 is YFSETQ. CDR3 length equals 15 residues. The V segment lost 4 bases and the J segment 3 bases; nucleotides outside the gene matches: 5. CDR3 residues: CASSVKLAGEETQYF. The CDR3 DNA is TGCGCCAGCAGCGTAAAACTAGCGGGAGAAGAGACCCAGTACTTC.

The genes are TRBV11-2 and TRBJ2-5; no definite D call. CDR3 length: 15 amino acids. The V gene's germline CDR1 is SGHAT and CDR2 FQNNGV. Trimming removed 1 base at V and 1 base at J, with 10 bases between. The CDR3 DNA is TGTGCCAGCAGCTTAGTTTACAGACCCCAAGAGACCCAGTACTTC. The encoded protein is CASSLVYRPQETQYF.

The chain combines TRBV6-2 or TRBV6-3 with TRBJ1-1; unclear D gene. Germline CDR1 MNHEY, CDR2 SVGEGT. Trimming shortened V by 3 bases and J by 1 base, and 9 bases separated the two germline ends. The CDR3 is 14 residues long. The CDR3 protein is CASSYGTANTEAFF. The CDR3, as DNA: TGTGCCAGCAGTTATGGTACCGCGAACACTGAAGCTTTCTTT.

This sequence joins TRBV9 and TRBJ2-7, with a weak D call TRBD1 (5 bases). Deletions cut 3 bases from V and 2 bases from J, with 12 bases between. Per the germline V gene, CDR1 is SGDLS and CDR2 is YYNGEE. The CDR3 has 14 residues. As DNA, the CDR3 is TGTGCCAGCAGCGGCCCAGACAGTCCCTACGAGCAGTACTTC. Amino acid sequence: CASSGPDSPYEQYF.

The rearrangement joins TRBV27 to TRBJ2-5, with D uncertain. Trimming pared 0 bases from V and 5 bases from J, leaving 7 bases between. Germline V lookup: CDR1 MNHEY, CDR2 SMNVEV (reference sequence). CDR3 length: 13 residues. In nucleotides, the CDR3 is TGTGCCAGCAGTTTATCCTCCAGGGAGACCCAGTACTTC. As protein: CASSLSSRETQYF.

This chain links TRBV4-3 with TRBJ2-1, with 8 bases aligning to TRBD2. Trimming removed 3 bases from V and 9 bases from J; junction bases left unmatched: 10. Germline CDR1 reads LGHNA; CDR2 reads YSLEER. CDR3 length: 15 residues. The CDR3 spells CASSQRHGGDFEQFF. Written as DNA, the CDR3 is TGCGCCAGCAGCCAGCGTCACGGGGGGGACTTTGAGCAGTTCTTC.

The rearrangement uses TRBV27 and TRBJ1-5; D is undetermined. Per the germline V gene, CDR1 is MNHEY and CDR2 is SMNVEV (reference sequence). V was pared by 4 bases and J by 4 bases, with 8 bases between. The CDR3 is 13 residues long. CDR3 residues: CASSSAYNQPQHF. In DNA, the CDR3 is TGTGCCAGCAGTTCAGCCTATAATCAGCCCCAGCATTTT.